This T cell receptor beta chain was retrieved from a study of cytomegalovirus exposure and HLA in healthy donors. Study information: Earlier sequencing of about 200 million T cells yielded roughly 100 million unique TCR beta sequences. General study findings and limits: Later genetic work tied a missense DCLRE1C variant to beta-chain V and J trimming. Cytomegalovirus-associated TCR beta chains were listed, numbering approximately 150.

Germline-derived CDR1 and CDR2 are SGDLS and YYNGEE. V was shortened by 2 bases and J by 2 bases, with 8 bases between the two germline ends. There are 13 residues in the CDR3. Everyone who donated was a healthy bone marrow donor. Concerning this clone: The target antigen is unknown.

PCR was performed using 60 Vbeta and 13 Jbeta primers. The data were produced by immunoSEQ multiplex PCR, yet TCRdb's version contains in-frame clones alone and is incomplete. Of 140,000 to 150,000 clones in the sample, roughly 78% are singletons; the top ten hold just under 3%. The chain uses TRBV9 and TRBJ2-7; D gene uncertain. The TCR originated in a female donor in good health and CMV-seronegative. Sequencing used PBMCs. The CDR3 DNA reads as TGTGCCAGCAGCGTTTCCCCCACCTACGAGCAGTACTTC. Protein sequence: CASSVSPTYEQYF.